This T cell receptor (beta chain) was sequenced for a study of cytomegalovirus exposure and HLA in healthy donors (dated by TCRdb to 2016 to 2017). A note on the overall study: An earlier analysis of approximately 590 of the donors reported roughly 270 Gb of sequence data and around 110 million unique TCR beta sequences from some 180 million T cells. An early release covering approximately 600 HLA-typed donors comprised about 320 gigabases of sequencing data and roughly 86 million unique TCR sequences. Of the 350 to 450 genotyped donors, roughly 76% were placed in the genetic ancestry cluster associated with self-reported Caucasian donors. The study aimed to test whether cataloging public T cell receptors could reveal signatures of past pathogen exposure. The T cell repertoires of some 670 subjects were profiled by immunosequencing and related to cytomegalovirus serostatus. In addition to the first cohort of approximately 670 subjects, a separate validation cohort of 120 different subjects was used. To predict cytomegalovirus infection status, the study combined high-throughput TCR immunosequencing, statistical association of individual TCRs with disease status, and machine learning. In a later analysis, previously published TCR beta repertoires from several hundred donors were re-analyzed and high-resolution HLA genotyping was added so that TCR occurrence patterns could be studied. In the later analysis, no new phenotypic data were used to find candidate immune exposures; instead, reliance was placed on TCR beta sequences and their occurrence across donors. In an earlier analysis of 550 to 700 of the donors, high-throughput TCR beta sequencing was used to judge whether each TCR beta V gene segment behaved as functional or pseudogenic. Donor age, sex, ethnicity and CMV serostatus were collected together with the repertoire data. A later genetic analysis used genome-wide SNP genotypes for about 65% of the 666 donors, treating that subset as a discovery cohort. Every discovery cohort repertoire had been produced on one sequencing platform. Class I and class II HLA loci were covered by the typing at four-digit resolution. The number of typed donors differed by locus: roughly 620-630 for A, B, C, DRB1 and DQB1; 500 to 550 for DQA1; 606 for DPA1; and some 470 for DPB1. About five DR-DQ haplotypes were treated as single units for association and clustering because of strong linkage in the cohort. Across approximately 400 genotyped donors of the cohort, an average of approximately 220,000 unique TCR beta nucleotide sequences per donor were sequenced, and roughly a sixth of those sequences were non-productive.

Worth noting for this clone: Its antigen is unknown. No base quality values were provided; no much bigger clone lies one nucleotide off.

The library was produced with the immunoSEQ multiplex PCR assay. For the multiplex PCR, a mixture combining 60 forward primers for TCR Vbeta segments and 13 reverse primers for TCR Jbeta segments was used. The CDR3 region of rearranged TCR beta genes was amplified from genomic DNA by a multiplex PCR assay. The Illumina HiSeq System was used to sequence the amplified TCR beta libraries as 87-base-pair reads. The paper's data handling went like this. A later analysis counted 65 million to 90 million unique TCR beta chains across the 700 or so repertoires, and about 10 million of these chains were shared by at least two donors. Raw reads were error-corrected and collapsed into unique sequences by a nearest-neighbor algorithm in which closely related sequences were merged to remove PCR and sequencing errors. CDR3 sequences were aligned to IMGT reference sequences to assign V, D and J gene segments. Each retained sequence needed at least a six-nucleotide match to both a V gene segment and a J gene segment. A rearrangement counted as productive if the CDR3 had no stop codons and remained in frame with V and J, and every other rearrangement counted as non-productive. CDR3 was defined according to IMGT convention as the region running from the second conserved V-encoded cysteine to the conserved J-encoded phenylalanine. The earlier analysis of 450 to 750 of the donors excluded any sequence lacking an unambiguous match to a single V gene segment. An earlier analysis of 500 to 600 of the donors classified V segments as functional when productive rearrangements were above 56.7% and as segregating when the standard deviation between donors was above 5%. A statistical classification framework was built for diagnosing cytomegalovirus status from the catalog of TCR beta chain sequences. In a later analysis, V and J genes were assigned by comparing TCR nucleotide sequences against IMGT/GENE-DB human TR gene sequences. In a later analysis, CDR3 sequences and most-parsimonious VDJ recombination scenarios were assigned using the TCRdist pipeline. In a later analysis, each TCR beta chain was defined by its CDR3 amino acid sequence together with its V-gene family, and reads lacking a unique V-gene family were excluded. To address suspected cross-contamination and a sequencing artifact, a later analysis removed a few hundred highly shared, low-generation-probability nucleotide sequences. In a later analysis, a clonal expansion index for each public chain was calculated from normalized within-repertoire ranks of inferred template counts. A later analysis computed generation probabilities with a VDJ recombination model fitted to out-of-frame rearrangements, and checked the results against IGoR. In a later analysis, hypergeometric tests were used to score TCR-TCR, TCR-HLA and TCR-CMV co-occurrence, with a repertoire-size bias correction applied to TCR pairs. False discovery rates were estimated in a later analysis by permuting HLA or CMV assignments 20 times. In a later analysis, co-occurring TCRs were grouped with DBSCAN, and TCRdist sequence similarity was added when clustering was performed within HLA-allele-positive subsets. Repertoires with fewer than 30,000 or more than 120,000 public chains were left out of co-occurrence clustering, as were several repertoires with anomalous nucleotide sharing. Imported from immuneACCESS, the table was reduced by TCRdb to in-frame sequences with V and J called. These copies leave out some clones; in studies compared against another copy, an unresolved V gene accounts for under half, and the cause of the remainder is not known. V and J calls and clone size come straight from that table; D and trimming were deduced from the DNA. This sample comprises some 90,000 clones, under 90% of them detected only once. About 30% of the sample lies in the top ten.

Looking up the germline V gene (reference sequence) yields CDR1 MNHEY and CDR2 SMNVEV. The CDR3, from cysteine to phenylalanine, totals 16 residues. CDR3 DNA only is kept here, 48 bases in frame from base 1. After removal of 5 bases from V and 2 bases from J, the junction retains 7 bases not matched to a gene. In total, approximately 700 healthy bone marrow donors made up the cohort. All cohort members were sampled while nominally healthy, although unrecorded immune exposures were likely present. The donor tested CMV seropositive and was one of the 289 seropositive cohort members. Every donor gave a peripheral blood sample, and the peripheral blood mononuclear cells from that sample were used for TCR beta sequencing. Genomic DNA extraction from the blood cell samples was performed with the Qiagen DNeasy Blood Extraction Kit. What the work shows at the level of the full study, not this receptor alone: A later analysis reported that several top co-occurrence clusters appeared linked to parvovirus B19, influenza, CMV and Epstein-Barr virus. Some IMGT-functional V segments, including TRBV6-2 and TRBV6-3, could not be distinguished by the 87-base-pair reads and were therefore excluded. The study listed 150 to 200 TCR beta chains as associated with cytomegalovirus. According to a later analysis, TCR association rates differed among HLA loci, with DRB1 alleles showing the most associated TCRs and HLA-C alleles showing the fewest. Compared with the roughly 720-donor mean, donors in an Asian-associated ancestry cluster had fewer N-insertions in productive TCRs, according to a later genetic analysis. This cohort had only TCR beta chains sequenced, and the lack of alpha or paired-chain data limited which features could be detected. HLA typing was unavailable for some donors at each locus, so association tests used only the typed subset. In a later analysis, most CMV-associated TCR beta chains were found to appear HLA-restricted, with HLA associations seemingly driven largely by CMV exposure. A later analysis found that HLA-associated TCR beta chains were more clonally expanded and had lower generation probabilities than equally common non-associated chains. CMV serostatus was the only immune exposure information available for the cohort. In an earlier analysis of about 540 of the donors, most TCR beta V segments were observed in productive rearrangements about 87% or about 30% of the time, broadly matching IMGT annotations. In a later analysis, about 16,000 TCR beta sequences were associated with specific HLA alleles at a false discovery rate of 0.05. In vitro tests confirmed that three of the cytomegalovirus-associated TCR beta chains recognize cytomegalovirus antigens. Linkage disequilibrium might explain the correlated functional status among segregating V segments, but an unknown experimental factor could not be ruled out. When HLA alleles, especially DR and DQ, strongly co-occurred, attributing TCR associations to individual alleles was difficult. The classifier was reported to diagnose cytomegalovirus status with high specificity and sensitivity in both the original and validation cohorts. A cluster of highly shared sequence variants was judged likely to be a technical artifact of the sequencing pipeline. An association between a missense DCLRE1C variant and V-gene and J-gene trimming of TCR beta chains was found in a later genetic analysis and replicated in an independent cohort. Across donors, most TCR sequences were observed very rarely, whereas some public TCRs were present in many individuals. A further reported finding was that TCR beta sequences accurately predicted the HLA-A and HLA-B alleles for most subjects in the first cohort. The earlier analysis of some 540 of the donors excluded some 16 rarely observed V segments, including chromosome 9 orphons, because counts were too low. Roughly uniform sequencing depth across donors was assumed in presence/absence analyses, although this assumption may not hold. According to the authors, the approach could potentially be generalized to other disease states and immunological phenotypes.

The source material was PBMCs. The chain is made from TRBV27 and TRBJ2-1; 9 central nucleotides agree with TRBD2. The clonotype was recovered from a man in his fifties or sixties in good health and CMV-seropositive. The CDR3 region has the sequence CASSTPRGRAYNEQFF. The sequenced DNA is TGTGCCAGCAGTACACCTCGCGGGAGGGCCTACAATGAGCAGTTCTTC.